Listed below are T cell receptor beta chains from one sample, sequenced in a study of T cells in Graves' hyperthyroidism and ophthalmopathy. One entry per CDR3 protein results from TCRdb running MiXCR on the multiplex PCR reads. The table lists roughly 400,000 distinct CDR3 sequences, around 15% of them singletons, with around 27% in the top ten. The specimen was blood. These receptors were collected from a man aged 45-60 years with Graves' ophthalmopathy. CDR3s include the opening cysteine and the closing phenylalanine or tryptophan. The D gene is left open where the match is weak. The size entry is marked missing in some rows and otherwise reads once, few, many or a size class.

v_call: TRBV20-1
clone_size: many
d_call: TRBD2
j_call: TRBJ2-1
cdr3_aa: CSAMRGYNEQFF
cdr3_nt: TGCAGTGCTATGCGGGGGTACAATGAGCAGTTCTTC

v_call: TRBV16
clone_size: many
d_call: NA
j_call: TRBJ2-1
cdr3_aa: CASSQSAAGLHNEQFF
cdr3_nt: TGTGCCAGCAGCCAATCAGCGGCAGGGTTACACAATGAGCAGTTCTTC

v_call: TRBV30
clone_size: many
d_call: NA
j_call: TRBJ1-2
cdr3_aa: CAWNRVGEEDYGYTF
cdr3_nt: TGTGCCTGGAATAGAGTGGGGGAGGAGGACTATGGCTACACCTTC

v_call: TRBV7-3
clone_size: many
d_call: TRBD2
j_call: TRBJ2-3
cdr3_aa: CASSWSSGRDTQYF
cdr3_nt: TGTGCCAGCAGCTGGTCTAGCGGGAGAGATACGCAGTATTTT

v_call: TRBV4-2
clone_size: many
d_call: NA
j_call: TRBJ2-3
cdr3_aa: CASSKDGSTDTQYF
cdr3_nt: TGTGCCAGCAGCAAGGACGGATCCACAGATACGCAGTATTTT

v_call: TRBV20-1
clone_size: few
d_call: NA
j_call: TRBJ2-1
cdr3_aa: CSARDLRAMSSYNEQFF
cdr3_nt: TGCAGTGCTAGAGATCTACGAGCGATGAGCTCCTACAATGAGCAGTTCTTC

v_call: TRBV3-1
clone_size: many
d_call: NA
j_call: TRBJ1-3
cdr3_aa: CASSHSDSSGNTIYF
cdr3_nt: TGTGCCAGCAGCCATTCAGACAGCTCTGGAAACACCATATATTTT

v_call: TRBV5-1
clone_size: many
d_call: NA
j_call: TRBJ2-7
cdr3_aa: CASSLKISSYEQYF
cdr3_nt: TGCGCCAGCAGCTTGAAGATCAGCTCCTACGAGCAGTACTTC

v_call: TRBV5-1
clone_size: few
d_call: TRBD2
j_call: TRBJ2-7
cdr3_aa: CASSQGLAITYEQYF
cdr3_nt: TGCGCCAGCAGCCAGGGACTAGCTATTACCTACGAGCAGTACTTC

v_call: TRBV4-1
clone_size: NA
d_call: TRBD1
j_call: TRBJ1-2
cdr3_aa: CASSSTGSNYGYTF
cdr3_nt: TGCGCCAGCAGCTCGACAGGGTCAAACTATGGCTACACCTTC

v_call: TRBV25-1
clone_size: many
d_call: NA
j_call: TRBJ2-1
cdr3_aa: CASSEFDTQGRANNEQFF
cdr3_nt: TGTGCCAGCAGTGAATTCGACACACAGGGTCGTGCGAACAATGAGCAGTTCTTC

v_call: TRBV6-2/TRBV6-3
clone_size: few
d_call: NA
j_call: TRBJ2-5
cdr3_aa: CASSYSRSGRTNKYDYQETQYF
cdr3_nt: TGTGCCAGCAGTTACTCGCGGTCCGGCAGGACCAATAAGTACGATTACCAAGAGACCCAGTACTTC

v_call: TRBV20-1
clone_size: few
d_call: TRBD2
j_call: TRBJ2-3
cdr3_aa: CSASPQRGSTDTQYF
cdr3_nt: TGCAGTGCTAGCCCACAGCGGGGAAGCACAGATACGCAGTATTTT

v_call: TRBV11-3
clone_size: NA
d_call: TRBD1
j_call: TRBJ2-1
cdr3_aa: CASSYSPGGEFF
cdr3_nt: TGTGCCAGCAGTTACTCTCCAGGGGGCGAGTTCTTC

v_call: TRBV29-1
clone_size: many
d_call: TRBD1
j_call: TRBJ2-3
cdr3_aa: CSVKKDRAPQKDTDTQYF
cdr3_nt: TGCAGCGTCAAGAAGGACAGGGCCCCTCAAAAAGACACAGATACGCAGTATTTT

v_call: TRBV9
clone_size: few
d_call: NA
j_call: TRBJ1-1
cdr3_aa: CASSAGWRNTEAFF
cdr3_nt: TGTGCCAGCAGCGCCGGGTGGAGGAACACTGAAGCTTTCTTT

v_call: TRBV9
clone_size: NA
d_call: NA
j_call: TRBJ2-1
cdr3_aa: CASSSPRSDPSYNEQFF
cdr3_nt: TGTGCCAGCAGCTCCCCGCGGAGCGACCCCTCCTACAATGAGCAGTTCTTC

v_call: TRBV7-8
clone_size: NA
d_call: NA
j_call: TRBJ2-3
cdr3_aa: CASSLIYTGGTDTQYF
cdr3_nt: TGTGCCAGCAGCTTAATATACACCGGAGGCACAGATACGCAGTATTTT

v_call: TRBV12-3/TRBV12-4
clone_size: many
d_call: TRBD2
j_call: TRBJ2-5
cdr3_aa: CASSLVLLAGAQETQYF
cdr3_nt: TGTGCCAGCAGTTTAGTCCTCCTAGCGGGAGCTCAGGAGACCCAGTACTTC

v_call: TRBV15
clone_size: NA
d_call: NA
j_call: TRBJ2-2
cdr3_aa: CATSRDPQVGELFF
cdr3_nt: TGTGCCACCAGCAGAGATCCCCAGGTCGGGGAGCTGTTTTTT

v_call: TRBV19
clone_size: NA
d_call: NA
j_call: TRBJ2-2
cdr3_aa: CASKRTQGGGELFF
cdr3_nt: TGTGCCAGTAAAAGGACCCAGGGTGGCGGGGAGCTGTTTTTT

v_call: TRBV20-1
clone_size: many
d_call: TRBD2
j_call: TRBJ2-3
cdr3_aa: CSARDPLAGSQDTQYF
cdr3_nt: TGCAGTGCTAGAGACCCACTAGCGGGGAGTCAAGATACGCAGTATTTT

v_call: TRBV7-9
clone_size: NA
d_call: TRBD1
j_call: TRBJ2-1
cdr3_aa: CAGSFTSDRGLLYNEQFF
cdr3_nt: TGTGCCGGCAGCTTCACATCCGACAGGGGGCTTCTCTACAATGAGCAGTTCTTC

v_call: TRBV4-1
clone_size: many
d_call: NA
j_call: TRBJ2-5
cdr3_aa: CASSQSQFQETQYF
cdr3_nt: TGCGCCAGCAGCCAAAGTCAGTTCCAAGAGACCCAGTACTTC

v_call: TRBV7-9
clone_size: once
d_call: NA
j_call: TRBJ2-2
cdr3_aa: CASSLEPGLTGELFF
cdr3_nt: TGTGCCAGCAGCTTAGAACCGGGACTCACCGGGGAGCTGTTTTTT

v_call: TRBV3-1
clone_size: many
d_call: NA
j_call: TRBJ2-5
cdr3_aa: CASTNAGETQYF
cdr3_nt: TGTGCCAGCACCAATGCCGGAGAGACCCAGTACTTC

v_call: TRBV12-3/TRBV12-4
clone_size: many
d_call: NA
j_call: TRBJ2-7
cdr3_aa: CASSLRLGYEQYF
cdr3_nt: TGTGCCAGCAGTTTACGGCTGGGTTACGAGCAGTACTTC

v_call: TRBV28
clone_size: many
d_call: TRBD1
j_call: TRBJ2-1
cdr3_aa: CASSLRDRGQNEQFF
cdr3_nt: TGTGCCAGCAGTCTCCGGGACAGGGGGCAAAATGAGCAGTTCTTC

v_call: TRBV7-9
clone_size: NA
d_call: TRBD1
j_call: TRBJ1-1
cdr3_aa: CASRPPGQGEMNTEAFF
cdr3_nt: TGTGCCAGCAGACCCCCGGGACAGGGAGAAATGAACACTGAAGCTTTCTTT

v_call: TRBV7-2
clone_size: few
d_call: TRBD2
j_call: TRBJ2-7
cdr3_aa: CASSLRASGRFGEQYF
cdr3_nt: TGTGCCAGCAGCTTACGAGCTAGCGGGAGGTTTGGCGAGCAGTACTTC

v_call: TRBV11-3
clone_size: NA
d_call: TRBD2
j_call: TRBJ2-1
cdr3_aa: CAARLAGEVNEQFF
cdr3_nt: TGTGCCGCGAGACTAGCGGGAGAGGTGAATGAGCAGTTCTTC

v_call: TRBV2
clone_size: NA
d_call: NA
j_call: TRBJ2-3
cdr3_aa: CASSDPGLGTDTQYF
cdr3_nt: TGTGCCAGCAGTGACCCGGGGCTGGGCACAGATACGCAGTATTTT

v_call: TRBV7-8
clone_size: many
d_call: NA
j_call: TRBJ1-6
cdr3_aa: CASSLGRGTSNSPLHF
cdr3_nt: TGTGCCAGCAGCTTAGGCCGGGGGACCAGCAATTCACCCCTCCACTTT

v_call: TRBV3-1
clone_size: many
d_call: TRBD1
j_call: TRBJ1-1
cdr3_aa: CASSQVSGGTEAFF
cdr3_nt: TGTGCCAGCAGCCAAGTTTCAGGGGGCACTGAAGCTTTCTTT

v_call: TRBV6-1
clone_size: NA
d_call: TRBD1
j_call: TRBJ2-7
cdr3_aa: CASGRTGRLYEQYF
cdr3_nt: TGTGCCAGCGGCCGGACAGGCCGTTTGTACGAGCAGTACTTC

v_call: TRBV28
clone_size: many
d_call: TRBD2
j_call: TRBJ2-5
cdr3_aa: CASSLPPGLAGEETQYF
cdr3_nt: TGTGCCAGCAGTTTACCCCCGGGACTAGCGGGAGAAGAGACCCAGTACTTC

v_call: TRBV12-3/TRBV12-4
clone_size: many
d_call: NA
j_call: TRBJ1-2
cdr3_aa: CASTSMLGGYTF
cdr3_nt: TGTGCCAGCACCTCGATGCTGGGGGGCTACACCTTC

v_call: TRBV4-2
clone_size: few
d_call: TRBD2
j_call: TRBJ2-1
cdr3_aa: CASSQVAGVYEQFF
cdr3_nt: TGTGCCAGCAGCCAAGTGGCGGGAGTATATGAGCAGTTCTTC

v_call: TRBV5-1
clone_size: few
d_call: TRBD2
j_call: TRBJ2-5
cdr3_aa: CASSLSPSGSQETQYF
cdr3_nt: TGCGCCAGCAGCTTGTCGCCTAGCGGGAGCCAAGAGACCCAGTACTTC

v_call: TRBV12-3/TRBV12-4
clone_size: many
d_call: NA
j_call: TRBJ1-5
cdr3_aa: CASSKTRLDQPQHF
cdr3_nt: TGTGCCAGCAGCAAAACCAGGCTAGATCAGCCCCAGCATTTT

v_call: TRBV11-1
clone_size: many
d_call: TRBD2
j_call: TRBJ2-7
cdr3_aa: CASSLRIAGGTYEQYF
cdr3_nt: TGTGCCAGCAGCTTACGGATAGCGGGAGGGACCTACGAACAGTACTTC

v_call: TRBV5-1
clone_size: many
d_call: NA
j_call: TRBJ1-5
cdr3_aa: CASSPGQNSNQPQHF
cdr3_nt: TGCGCCAGCAGCCCAGGACAGAATAGCAATCAGCCCCAGCATTTT

v_call: TRBV6-1
clone_size: NA
d_call: TRBD1
j_call: TRBJ1-1
cdr3_aa: CASSEPGTAKYGFF
cdr3_nt: TGTGCCAGCAGTGAACCCGGGACAGCCAAATATGGTTTCTTT

v_call: TRBV10-1
clone_size: few
d_call: NA
j_call: TRBJ2-1
cdr3_aa: CASSEIGTPNEQFF
cdr3_nt: TGCGCCAGCAGTGAGATTGGGACCCCCAATGAGCAGTTCTTC